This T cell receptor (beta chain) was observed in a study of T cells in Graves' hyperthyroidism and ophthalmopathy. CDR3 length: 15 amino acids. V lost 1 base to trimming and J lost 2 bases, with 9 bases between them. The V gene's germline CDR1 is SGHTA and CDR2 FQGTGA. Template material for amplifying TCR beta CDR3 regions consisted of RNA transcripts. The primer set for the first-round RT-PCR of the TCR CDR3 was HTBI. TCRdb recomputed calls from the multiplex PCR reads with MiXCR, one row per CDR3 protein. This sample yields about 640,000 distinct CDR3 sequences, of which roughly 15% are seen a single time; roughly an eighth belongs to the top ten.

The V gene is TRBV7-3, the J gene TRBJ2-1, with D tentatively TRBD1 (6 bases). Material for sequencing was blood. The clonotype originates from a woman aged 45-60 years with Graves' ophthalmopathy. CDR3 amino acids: CASSLMPGAYNEQFF. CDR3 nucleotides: TGTGCCAGCAGCTTAATGCCAGGGGCCTACAATGAGCAGTTCTTC.